Shown below are 30 T cell receptor beta chains from a single sample sequenced in a study of T cells after yellow fever vaccination. TCRdb fed the 5' RACE reads into MiXCR, producing one record per CDR3 protein. The sample holds a few hundred thousand distinct CDR3 sequences, approximately 10% seen once. The sequencing here drew on CD4+ T cells sorted from PBMCs, taken 5 days after the yellow fever booster vaccination. The receptors here all came from a man aged 18-30 years who received the YFV17D yellow fever vaccine.

CDR3 loop: CSARDRRGWNYGYTF. CDR3 nucleotides: TGCAGTGCTAGAGATAGGAGGGGATGGAACTATGGCTACACCTTC. The gene calls are TRBV20-1 and TRBJ1-2; D is perhaps TRBD1 (5 bases). The CDR3 has 15 residues. V lost 0 bases to trimming and J lost 2 bases, with 13 bases between them. Germline V gene sequence: CDR1 DFQATT, CDR2 SNEGSKA (reference sequence).

V gene TRBV5-1 combines with J gene TRBJ2-5; D is possibly TRBD2 (6 bases). Trimming took off 6 bases at V and 2 bases at J, with 20 bases between the two ends. This CDR3 has 16 amino acids. Germline-derived CDR1 and CDR2 are SGHRS and YFSETQ. The CDR3 DNA reads as TGCGCCAGCACCCCACTTGGGCGCGGGGCTCAAGAGACCCAGTACTTC. Protein product: CASTPLGRGAQETQYF. The whole variable domain, filled in from reference TRBV5-1 and TRBJ2-5, reads KAGVTQTPRYLIKTRGQQVTLSCSPISGHRSVSWYQQTPGQGLQFLFEYFSETQRNKGNFPGRFSGRQFSNSRSEMNVSTLELGDSALYLCASTPLGRGAQETQYFGPGTRLLVL.

This clonotype was seen at least ten times. The V gene is TRBV5-1, the J gene TRBJ2-3; the D is unclear. Trimming took 0 bases from V and 1 from J, leaving 12 bases between them. The CDR3 is 16 residues long. Looked up from germline, CDR1 is SGHRS and CDR2 is YFSETQ. CDR3: CASSLDGLRGTDTQYF. The CDR3 coding sequence is TGCGCCAGCAGCTTGGATGGTTTAAGGGGCACAGATACGCAGTATTTT. The full variable domain, rest sourced from reference TRBV5-1 and TRBJ2-3, is KAGVTQTPRYLIKTRGQQVTLSCSPISGHRSVSWYQQTPGQGLQFLFEYFSETQRNKGNFPGRFSGRQFSNSRSEMNVSTLELGDSALYLCASSLDGLRGTDTQYFGPGTRLTVL.

This clonotype was detected a few times. The chain joins TRBV7-2 to TRBJ2-3; the match to TRBD1 covers 8 bases. Germline CDR1 reads SGHTA; CDR2 reads FQGNSA. The CDR3 has 14 amino acids. Trimming at V came to 6 bases and at J to 5 bases, leaving 7 bases not matched to a gene. CDR3 sequence reads: CASSSGQGRDTQYF. The CDR3 coding sequence is TGTGCCAGCAGTTCCGGACAGGGTAGAGATACGCAGTATTTT.

This clonotype was counted a few times. The chain links TRBV7-9 to TRBJ1-1; D unresolved. Germline lookup yields CDR1 SEHNR and CDR2 FQNEAQ (reference sequence). The CDR3 length is 16 residues. V dropped 5 bases and J dropped 5 bases, with 21 bases sitting between them. CDR3 in amino acids: CASSISPGRRRTEAFF. The CDR3 bases are TGTGCCAGCAGCATCTCCCCAGGTCGGCGAAGGACTGAAGCTTTCTTT.

CDR3 DNA: TGTGCCACCAGCAGAGCCCCAAGGAGGAGAAGCACAGATACGCAGTATTTT. Its protein is CATSRAPRRRSTDTQYF. The chain joins TRBV15 to TRBJ2-3, with a possible D match to TRBD2 (5 bases). V lost 1 base and J lost 0, with 14 bases in between. Germline V CDR1 and CDR2: LNHNV, YYDKDF (reference sequence). The CDR3 is 17 amino acids. The full variable domain, with the rest looked up from reference TRBV15 and TRBJ2-3, is DAMVIQNPRYQVTQFGKPVTLSCSQTLNHNVMYWYQQKSSQAPKLLFHYYDKDFNNEADTPDNFQSRRPNTSFCFLDIRSPGLGDTAMYLCATSRAPRRRSTDTQYFGPGTRLTVL.

This clonotype was counted once. V usage is TRBV29-1 and J usage is TRBJ2-5; no clear D. The CDR3 loop spans 12 amino acids. V lost 4 bases and J lost 4, with 10 bases in between. The germline V gene has CDR1 SQVTM and CDR2 ANQGSEA. CDR3 sequence reads: CSVVGFGETQYF. The CDR3 DNA sequence: TGCAGCGTTGTGGGGTTTGGAGAGACCCAGTACTTC. The whole variable domain, filled in from reference TRBV29-1 and TRBJ2-5, reads SAVISQKPSRDICQRGTSLTIQCQVDSQVTMMFWYRQQPGQSLTLIATANQGSEATYESGFVIDKFPISRPNLTFSTLTVSNMSPEDSSIYLCSVVGFGETQYFGPGTRLLVL.

This clonotype was counted many times. The chain joins TRBV4-1 to TRBJ2-3; 7 bases line up with TRBD1. Per the germline V gene, CDR1 is MGHRA and CDR2 is YSYEKL. V lost 1 base to trimming and J lost 2 bases; unmatched junction nucleotides: 6. The CDR3 covers 16 residues. The CDR3 DNA follows: TGCGCCAGCAGCCAAGCGCAGGGGGAATCCACAGATACGCAGTATTTT. Protein sequence: CASSQAQGESTDTQYF.

For this clonotype: This clone may be a read error of a much larger clone one base away. The gene calls are TRBV4-2 and TRBJ1-2, with D unclear. V gave up 0 bases and J gave up 4 bases, with 6 bases separating them. This CDR3 region has 13 residues. Germline V gene sequence: CDR1 LGHNA, CDR2 YNFKEQ. In DNA, the CDR3 is TGTGCCAGCAGCCAAGACTTGTCCTATGGCTACACCTTC. This translates into CASSQDLSYGYTF.

This clonotype was seen a few times. This chain links TRBV2 with TRBJ2-1; 9 nucleotides agree with TRBD1. Germline loops: CDR1 SNHLY, CDR2 FYNNEI. CDR3 size: 14 residues. Trimming took 4 bases from V and 7 from J; bases not matched to a gene: 5. Here the CDR3 reads CASSANGQGNEQFF. DNA for the CDR3: TGTGCCAGCAGTGCTAATGGACAGGGGAATGAGCAGTTCTTC.

This chain links TRBV9 with TRBJ2-3; TRBD2 aligns across 10 bases. In germline, CDR1 is SGDLS, CDR2 YYNGEE. The trim removed 0 bases at V and 1 base at J, leaving 2 bases unmatched. This CDR3 comprises 16 residues. The CDR3 DNA is TGTGCCAGCAGCGTAGCTCTAGCGGGGGGCACAGATACGCAGTATTTT. Amino acid sequence: CASSVALAGGTDTQYF.

This clonotype was detected many times. The chain has TRBV5-1 and TRBJ2-7; tentatively, D is TRBD2 (7 bases). The CDR3 spans 13 residues. CDR1 is SGHRS and CDR2 is YFSETQ in the germline V gene. With 4 bases removed from V and 2 bases from J, the gap between germline ends came to 10 bases. The CDR3 sequence is CASSPGGTYEQYF. Here the CDR3 DNA reads TGCGCCAGCAGCCCGGGGGGCACCTACGAGCAGTACTTC.

V usage is TRBV5-4 and J usage is TRBJ2-1, with 7 bases matching TRBD2. Germline trimming cut 1 base from V and 10 bases from J; bases unmatched to any gene: 11. The germline V gene has CDR1 SGHNT and CDR2 YYREEE (reference sequence). CDR3 size: 15 residues. CDR3 sequence: CASSLWGGTPSEQFF. The CDR3 nucleotides are TGTGCCAGCAGCTTGTGGGGGGGGACCCCCAGCGAGCAGTTCTTC.

This clonotype was counted only a few times. V gene TRBV10-3 combines with J gene TRBJ2-7; 10 bases agree with TRBD1. Trimming took 2 bases from V and 5 from J; bases not matched to a gene: 6. Germline lookup yields CDR1 ENHRY and CDR2 SYGVKD. CDR3 length equals 15 residues. CDR3 sequence reads: CAISEPRDRGDEQYV. The CDR3 region has the DNA TGTGCCATCAGTGAGCCAAGGGACAGGGGCGACGAGCAGTACGTC.

This clonotype was seen a handful of times. The chain is built from TRBV20-1 and TRBJ1-6; TRBD1 matches at 7 bases. The V gene end was trimmed by 0 bases and the J gene end by 10 bases; junction bases not matched to a gene: 6. The CDR3 consists of 14 residues. Germline lookup yields CDR1 DFQATT and CDR2 SNEGSKA (reference sequence). CDR3: CSARERTGSSPLHF. CDR3 nucleotides: TGCAGTGCTAGAGAGAGGACAGGATCCTCACCCCTCCACTTT.

The chain combines TRBV12-3 or TRBV12-4 with TRBJ1-3, with D possibly being TRBD1 (5 bases). The germline V and J ends were trimmed by 6 bases and 0 bases, with 18 bases remaining between them. This CDR3 has 17 residues. The CDR3 protein is CASSRGVGKVSGNTIYF. CDR3 in DNA: TGTGCCAGCAGCCGAGGGGTAGGAAAAGTCTCTGGAAACACCATATATTTT.

This clonotype came up a few times. The rearrangement uses TRBV11-2 and TRBJ1-6; D may be TRBD1 (5 bases). The germline CDR1 and CDR2 sequences are SGHAT and FQNNGV. The CDR3 totals 16 residues. Trimming removed 1 base from V and 14 bases from J, with 21 bases in between. CDR3 in amino acids: CASSLGPFRGAGSLHF. CDR3 nucleotide sequence: TGTGCCAGCAGCTTAGGCCCCTTTAGGGGCGCAGGTTCCCTCCACTTT.

This chain links TRBV20-1 with TRBJ1-1; TRBD1 aligns across 7 bases. The V and J ends lost 6 bases and 0 bases, in that order; junction bases with no gene match: 7. The CDR3 contains 14 residues. The V gene's germline CDR1 is DFQATT and CDR2 SNEGSKA (reference sequence). In DNA form, the CDR3 reads TGCAGTGCCACGACAGGGACGATGAACACTGAAGCTTTCTTT. This sequence encodes CSATTGTMNTEAFF.

This clonotype was counted ten times or more. Sequence at one end of the junction differs from germline and may be a read error. The chain recombines TRBV11-2 with TRBJ2-1, with D tentatively TRBD1 or TRBD2 (6 bases each). Germline CDR1 SGHAT, CDR2 FQNNGV. There are 14 residues in the CDR3. The CDR3: CASSFPGARGTLDF. DNA for the CDR3: TGTGCCAGCAGCTTTCCGGGGGCGAGGGGGACCCTGGACTTC.

This clonotype occurred many times. The chain uses TRBV2 and TRBJ2-7; a weak D match, TRBD1 (5 bases). V lost 6 bases to trimming and J lost 6 bases, with 12 bases between them. The CDR3 sequence is 12 residues long. The germline gives CDR1 SNHLY, CDR2 FYNNEI. In DNA, the CDR3 is TGTGCCAGCAGCCCTCAGGGCGGCGAGCAGTACGTC. Encoded protein: CASSPQGGEQYV.

The CDR3 coding sequence is TGTGCCAGCCGTATTGGACAGGGCTCTGAAGCTTTCTTT. This sequence encodes CASRIGQGSEAFF. The chain has TRBV18 and TRBJ1-1, with 8 bases aligning to TRBD1. Germline CDR1 is KGHSH and CDR2 is LQKENI. This CDR3 contains 13 residues. V shed 8 bases, J shed 6 bases, and the junction held 8 bases outside the gene matches. The full variable domain, in which reference TRBV18 and TRBJ1-1 provide the parts outside the CDR3, is NAGVMQNPRHLVRRRGQEARLRCSPMKGHSHVYWYRQLPEEGLKFMVYLQKENIIDESGMPKERFSAEFPKEGPSILRIQQVVRGDSAAYFCASRIGQGSEAFFGQGTRLTVV.

V gene TRBV20-1 combines with J gene TRBJ2-3; 8 bases match TRBD2. V shed 3 bases, J shed 4 bases, and the junction held 3 bases outside the gene matches. There are 13 residues in the CDR3. Germline V gives CDR1 DFQATT, CDR2 SNEGSKA (reference sequence). CDR3 residues: CSASAGGADTQYF. CDR3 nucleotides: TGCAGTGCTAGCGCGGGGGGCGCAGATACGCAGTATTTT.

This clonotype showed up just a few times. V is TRBV20-1 and J is TRBJ2-5, with 8 bases aligning to TRBD2. This CDR3 is 13 amino acids long. The germline gives CDR1 DFQATT, CDR2 SNEGSKA (reference sequence). The V gene end was trimmed by 6 bases and the J gene end by 3 bases; junction bases not matched to a gene: 6. CDR3 sequence: CSARGGAKETQYF. CDR3 DNA: TGCAGTGCCCGGGGGGGGGCCAAAGAGACCCAGTACTTC.

The gene calls are TRBV5-1 and TRBJ1-2; possibly TRBD1 for D (5 bases). The CDR3 extends over 15 amino acids. Per the germline V gene, CDR1 is SGHRS and CDR2 is YFSETQ. Between the trimmed V and J ends, which lost 6 bases and 2 bases, there was a span of 17 bases. The CDR3 DNA sequence: TGCGCCAGCAACACAGGAAGTAGGGGAAACTATGGCTACACCTTC. Translated, it gives CASNTGSRGNYGYTF.

The J gene is TRBJ2-1, the V gene TRBV7-2; D possibly corresponds to TRBD1 (6 bases). V was pared by 4 bases and J by 5 bases, with 21 bases between. This CDR3 has 17 amino acids. Germline V lookup: CDR1 SGHTA, CDR2 FQGNSA. CDR3 loop: CASSSRSPGQGNNEQFF. Written as DNA, the CDR3 is TGTGCCAGCAGCTCAAGGAGCCCTGGGCAGGGGAACAATGAGCAGTTCTTC.

This clonotype was observed a few times. The chain couples TRBV12-3 or TRBV12-4 to TRBJ2-1; D is perhaps TRBD2 (6 bases). There are 15 residues in the CDR3. V was pared by 3 bases and J by 2 bases, with 11 bases between. CDR3 residues: CASSLRGQTYNEQFF. The CDR3 nucleotides read TGTGCCAGCAGTTTGCGGGGCCAAACCTACAATGAGCAGTTCTTC.

The chain uses TRBV20-1 and TRBJ2-1; 8 positions match TRBD1. This CDR3 is 14 amino acids long. Germline CDR1 is DFQATT and CDR2 is SNEGSKA (reference sequence). Losses at the gene ends were 6 bases for V and 8 bases for J; bases not matched to a gene: 12. The CDR3 loop reads CSANPGTGGDEQFF. The CDR3 DNA reads as TGCAGTGCCAACCCCGGGACAGGCGGCGATGAGCAGTTCTTC.

This clonotype was seen at least ten times. The chain carries TRBV5-1 and TRBJ2-7; TRBD1 aligns across 10 bases. V shed 0 bases, J shed 5 bases, and the junction held 2 bases outside the gene matches. Germline lookup yields CDR1 SGHRS and CDR2 YFSETQ. This CDR3 spans 14 amino acids. This chain's CDR3 is CASSLGQGADEQYV. The DNA of the CDR3 is TGCGCCAGCAGCTTGGGACAGGGGGCAGACGAGCAGTACGTC.

Many counts were recorded for this clonotype. The V and J genes are TRBV7-3 and TRBJ2-5; 8 bases map to TRBD1. Trimming at V came to 5 bases and at J to 5 bases, leaving 4 bases not matched to a gene. The CDR3 is 13 amino acids. Germline CDR1 and CDR2: SGHTA and FQGTGA. In DNA, the CDR3 is TGTGCCAGCAGCACCGGGACAGGCGAGACCCAGTACTTC. It is translated as CASSTGTGETQYF.

This clonotype was seen more than once but under ten times. V gene TRBV7-2 combines with J gene TRBJ1-4, with D maybe TRBD1 (6 bases). V dropped 5 bases and J dropped 2 bases, with 15 bases sitting between them. Germline-derived CDR1 and CDR2 are SGHTA and FQGNSA. The CDR3 has 16 amino acids. Here the CDR3 DNA reads TGTGCCAGCAGCGTATCACAGGGTCCTACTAATGAAAAACTGTTTTTT. This gives the protein CASSVSQGPTNEKLFF.